This TCR beta chain is from a study of PD-1 blockade in classical Hodgkin lymphoma (dated by TCRdb to the early 2020s). Turning to the overall study: Nivolumab dosing was 3 mg/kg intravenously every 2 weeks, continuing until either disease progression or unacceptable toxicity. A peripheral blood immune signature of response to PD-1 blockade in classical Hodgkin lymphoma was defined using TCR beta sequencing and CyTOF. What the research found in general, with its limitations: Baseline diversity similar to that of newly diagnosed patients was observed in trial patients achieving complete response, whereas significantly lower diversity was observed in partial responders and progressors. By C4D1, a significant rise was seen in CD4+ TCR diversity but not in CD8+ TCR diversity (p=0.0027 vs p=0.16), and the rise was most apparent among complete responders (p=0.02). Patients starting nivolumab less than 1 year after ASCT had lower diversity and were excluded from later analyses to avoid confounding by immune reconstitution. Baseline TCR diversity was reported as lower in newly diagnosed patients than in healthy donors, and lower still in relapsed/refractory patients. Only a single clinical trial cohort was studied, and what caused the repertoire differences, possibly disease activity or prior therapy, remained undefined.

Its CDR3 holds 12 amino acids, cysteine through phenylalanine. Only the CDR3 part of the read is kept: 36 bases, read in frame from the first base. Cut back by 4 bases and 5 bases, the V and J ends lie 5 bases apart. From a lookup of the germline V gene, CDR1 and CDR2 are MGHRA and YSYEKL. The Qiagen DNeasy kit was used to extract genomic DNA both from unsorted PBMCs and from the negatively selected CD4+ and CD8+ fractions. TCR beta CDR3 regions were amplified by immunoSEQ multiplex PCR using primers annealing to V and J segments. Amplification bias was minimized using a synthetic immune receptor repertoire, and residual bias was removed computationally after sequencing. On the study's bioinformatics: Custom Python scripts were used to quantify repertoire diversity as the Shannon entropy index. Unsorted, CD4+ and CD8+ repertoires were analyzed separately, except in combined analyses where CD4+ and CD8+ sequences were merged in silico. A clone counted as expanded when the clone's frequency after treatment rose at least 2-fold relative to C1D1, and clones undetected at baseline were given a pseudocount of 0.5. Clones with 0 or 1 copy at C1D1 were defined as singleton clones, while clones with 2 or more copies were defined as non-singleton clones. Clones expanded in unsorted samples were assigned a CD4+, CD8+ or unknown annotation through matching of protein sequences in sorted samples from the same patient. Wilcoxon tests were applied to paired samples to test diversity changes from C1D1 to C4D1. Imported from immuneACCESS, the table was reduced by TCRdb to in-frame sequences with V and J called. These copies leave out some clones; in studies compared against another copy, an unresolved V gene accounts for under half, and the cause of the remainder is not known. That table gives V, J and clone size, and the DNA gave D and trimming. A total of tens of thousands of clones appear in this sample, approximately 82% of them only once. In total, the top ten clones hold 21% of the sample.

About this clone: The antigen this receptor binds is unknown. No qualities accompany the bases; no much larger clone lies one base away.

In the paper's terms, the time point label means: cycle 2 day 1 (C2D1) of nivolumab. Every trial patient had relapsed after autologous stem cell transplantation, and cohorts A, B and C differed in prior brentuximab vedotin exposure. The trial cohort included 55 to 60 patients with relapsed/refractory classical Hodgkin lymphoma, and each patient had a best overall response of complete response, partial response or progressive disease. Single-agent nivolumab was administered to trial patients in the multi-cohort phase II CheckMate 205 trial. Best overall response was determined by an independent review committee according to the 2007 International Working Group response criteria. Trial PBMCs were collected immediately before nivolumab initiation (C1D1) and during therapy at cycle 2 day 1 and cycle 4 day 1. Peripheral blood was collected in 8 mL Vacutainer Cell Preparation Tubes, from which PBMCs were isolated by centrifugation and then cryopreserved.

Material: peripheral blood mononuclear cells (PBMCs), obtained before the second cycle of nivolumab. The chain joins TRBV4-1 to TRBJ2-2; the D gene lacks a confident call. The source of this sequence is a human donor with classical Hodgkin lymphoma. The DNA sequence is as follows: TGCGCCAGCAGCCCCTCAACCGGGGAGCTGTTTTTT. Translated, it reads CASSPSTGELFF.